This T cell receptor (beta chain) was captured by sequencing in a study of blood T cells in healthy people across ages. Findings and caveats of the study: The long-lived group displayed more naive CD4+ cells, plus higher diversity, than the aged donors did.

A J-beta primer mix and a sample-barcoded 5' primer were used in a second PCR of roughly 7 to 12 cycles. TCRdb re-called the 5' RACE reads with MiXCR, one entry per CDR3 protein. The table lists roughly 1,000,000 distinct CDR3 sequences, 20% to 25% of them singletons, with about 0.72% in the top ten. The donors, aged about 6 to 95, were healthy Caucasians from Russia. This clonotype has only a few counts. Its cognate antigen is unknown. V shed 0 bases and J shed 5 bases, with 11 bases lying between them. Germline V gives CDR1 MGHRA, CDR2 YSYEKL. The length of the CDR3 is 14 residues. The same data also went into a second study, on T cells of mothers and their children. That study reports: For each mother, over 9.5 million TCR beta CDR3 reads were obtained, and for each child, roughly 3.3 million. The output of TCR recombination is shaped by thymic selection similarly in related and unrelated pairs.

V is TRBV4-1 and J is TRBJ2-7, with D hard to call. This clonotype was sampled from a girl aged 2 to 9 in good health. Sequencing was carried out using blood. CDR3 nucleotide sequence: TGCGCCAGCAGCCAAGATCACCCCAGCGACGAGCAGTACTTC. Its protein is CASSQDHPSDEQYF.